Below, 17 T cell receptor beta chains from the same sample are listed, as sequenced in a study of cytomegalovirus exposure and HLA in healthy donors. The PCR was carried out with 60 Vbeta primers and 13 Jbeta primers. This table comes from immunoSEQ multiplex PCR, and its TCRdb copy is limited to in-frame clones, with some not included. The data contain about 170,000 clones, about 72% of them seen just once; the ten biggest clones take up 2% to 2.5%. Source material: PBMCs. The receptors derive from a human donor in good health.

For this clone: The junction does not match germline at one end; this may be a read error. V gene TRBV5-4 combines with J gene TRBJ1-1; D ambiguous. Germline assignment: CDR1 SGHNT and CDR2 YYREEE (reference sequence). The CDR3 contains 14 residues. The CDR3 region is CASSQDAVVTEAFF. The CDR3 coding sequence is TGCGCCAGCAGCCAAGATGCGGTGGTCACTGAAGCTTTCTTT.

V is TRBV27 and J is TRBJ2-3, with unresolved D. The CDR3 length is 13 residues. V was shortened by 3 bases and J by 4 bases, with 8 bases between the two germline ends. Per the germline V gene, CDR1 is MNHEY and CDR2 is SMNVEV (reference sequence). CDR3 residues: CASSFRNADTQYF. CDR3 sequence (DNA): TGTGCCAGCAGTTTTCGTAATGCAGATACGCAGTATTTT.

The genes are TRBV13 and TRBJ2-7, with 8 bases aligning to TRBD2. In germline, CDR1 is PRHDT, CDR2 FYEKMQ (reference sequence). Losses at the gene ends were 5 bases for V and 12 bases for J; bases not matched to a gene: 12. The length of the CDR3 is 13 residues. The CDR3 protein is CASSLTRTSRRYF. The CDR3 coding sequence is TGTGCCAGCAGCCTGACGAGGACTAGCCGTCGGTACTTC. Supplemented by reference TRBV13 and TRBJ2-7, the full variable domain reads AAGVIQSPRHLIKEKRETATLKCYPIPRHDTVYWYQQGPGQDPQFLISFYEKMQSDKGSIPDRFSAQQFSDYHSELNMSSLELGDSALYFCASSLTRTSRRYFGPGTRLTVT.

The chain carries TRBV15 and TRBJ1-2, with a tentative D call TRBD1 (5 bases). CDR3 size: 13 residues. The V end lost 5 bases, the J end lost 6 bases, and 13 bases lay between the germline ends. Germline V CDR1 and CDR2: LNHNV, YYDKDF (reference sequence). CDR3 in DNA: TGTGCCACCAGCCGTCGCAGGGTAGATGGCTACACCTTC. Its protein is CATSRRRVDGYTF.

The chain joins TRBV29-1 to TRBJ2-7; D is undetermined. The CDR3 runs to 14 residues. Germline loops: CDR1 SQVTM, CDR2 ANQGSEA. The V and J ends lost 2 bases and 3 bases respectively, with 14 bases between them. The CDR3 sequence is CSVESTDKGYEQYF. In DNA form, the CDR3 reads TGCAGCGTTGAAAGCACAGACAAAGGCTACGAGCAGTACTTC.

The chain employs TRBV11-2 and TRBJ1-1, with D unresolved. The CDR3 consists of 13 residues. The V gene lost 1 base and the J gene lost 0 bases, with 3 bases spanning the gap. Germline values: CDR1 SGHAT, CDR2 FQNNGV. CDR3 coding DNA: TGTGCCAGCAGCTTAGTCTTGAACACTGAAGCTTTCTTT. It specifies CASSLVLNTEAFF.

This clone was found a few times. The J gene is TRBJ2-6, the V gene TRBV7-6; 8 bases line up with TRBD2. There are 20 residues in the CDR3. V was clipped by 2 bases and J by 3 bases; unmatched bases: 15. Germline V lookup: CDR1 SGHVS, CDR2 FNYEAQ. The CDR3 nucleotides read TGTGCCAGCAGCTTAAAGGCTCCCCGGGGGGGCGTTGGTGGGGCCAACGTCCTGACTTTC. This codes for CASSLKAPRGGVGGANVLTF.

J is TRBJ1-2 and V is TRBV30; D is possibly TRBD1 (6 bases). There are 14 residues in the CDR3. V was cut by 4 bases and J by 2 bases, with 14 bases left in between. CDR1 and CDR2 from the germline V gene are GTSNPN and SVGIG (reference sequence). The CDR3 spells CAWMEQGLNYGYTF. Written as DNA, the CDR3 is TGTGCCTGGATGGAACAGGGACTAAACTATGGCTACACCTTC.

The chain has TRBV28 and TRBJ2-3; D unclear. The J call could be wrong; TRBJ2-1 is a better fit for the DNA end. CDR3 length: 13 residues. The germline gives CDR1 MDHEN, CDR2 SYDVKM. The CDR3 sequence is CASSFAWGNEQFF. CDR3 sequence (DNA): TGTGCCAGCAGTTTCGCATGGGGCAATGAGCAGTTCTTC.

The table lists this clone with a few counts. The gene calls are TRBV7-6 and TRBJ1-4; D remains ambiguous. The CDR3 has 15 amino acids. Trimming cost V 7 bases and J 0 bases, with 12 bases left between them. The V gene's germline CDR1 is SGHVS and CDR2 FNYEAQ. Written as DNA, the CDR3 is TGTGCCAGCACCCCCGACTTTGCAACTAATGAAAAACTGTTTTTT. Translation gives CASTPDFATNEKLFF.

This clone was found once. The V call is TRBV5-5, the J call TRBJ2-1; tentatively, D is TRBD1 (6 bases). V dropped 1 base and J dropped 12 bases, with 8 bases sitting between them. Germline V gives CDR1 SGHKS, CDR2 YYEKEE (reference sequence). The CDR3 runs 11 residues. This CDR3 reads CASSLTGMQFF. CDR3 in DNA: TGTGCCAGCAGCTTGACAGGGATGCAGTTCTTC.

This clone was seen a few times. In DNA, the CDR3 is TGTGCCAGCCTACACAGGGGGCTAAGGAGGCCTGAAGCTTTCTTT. This sequence encodes CASLHRGLRRPEAFF. The chain links TRBV2 to TRBJ1-1, with TRBD1 matching over 9 bases. J gave up 6 bases and V 8 bases, and 13 bases lay outside the gene matches. The CDR3 extends over 15 amino acids. Germline V gene data show CDR1 as SNHLY and CDR2 as FYNNEI.

This clone occurred once. This chain links TRBV5-1 with TRBJ1-2; 8 positions match TRBD1. CDR3 length: 19 amino acids. Germline CDR1 and CDR2: SGHRS and YFSETQ. The V and J ends lost 7 bases and 3 bases, in that order; junction bases with no gene match: 23. The CDR3 nucleotides are TGCGCCAGCCACAGGGGGTGGAAAGGTGAGGGGGCGCAGGACTATGGCTACACCTTC. Translation gives CASHRGWKGEGAQDYGYTF.

The chain links TRBV19 to TRBJ1-2; D unresolved. Germline loops: CDR1 LNHDA, CDR2 SQIVND (reference sequence). V was trimmed by 3 bases and J by 0 bases, leaving 5 bases between them. This CDR3 is 13 amino acids long. The CDR3 spells CASSMSSNYGYTF. The CDR3 bases are TGTGCCAGTAGTATGAGTTCTAACTATGGCTACACCTTC.

V and J are TRBV18 and TRBJ1-6, with D maybe TRBD1 (5 bases). The ends were cut back, 6 bases at V and 0 bases at J, with 15 bases in the middle. The length of the CDR3 is 17 residues. Germline V CDR1 and CDR2: KGHSH, LQKENI. The CDR3 spells CASSSDGASSYNSPLHF. The CDR3, as DNA: TGTGCCAGCTCTTCCGATGGGGCCAGCTCCTATAATTCACCCCTCCACTTT. Filled out from reference TRBV18 and TRBJ1-6, the complete variable domain reads NAGVMQNPRHLVRRRGQEARLRCSPMKGHSHVYWYRQLPEEGLKFMVYLQKENIIDESGMPKERFSAEFPKEGPSILRIQQVVRGDSAAYFCASSSDGASSYNSPLHFGNGTRLTVT.

The chain couples TRBV5-1 to TRBJ1-5; D is unresolved. CDR1 and CDR2 from the germline V gene are SGHRS and YFSETQ. This CDR3 is built from 12 residues. V dropped 2 bases and J dropped 4 bases, with 4 bases sitting between them. The CDR3 spells CASSFGNQPQHF. As DNA, the CDR3 is TGCGCCAGCAGCTTCGGGAATCAGCCCCAGCATTTT.

This clone was seen once. In DNA form, the CDR3 reads TGTGCCAGCAGCCCCGTTGGAGAACATGGCCCGCAGTACTTC. It codes for CASSPVGEHGPQYF. This chain uses TRBV9 with TRBJ2-7; D remains unclear. Trimming removed 4 bases from V and 9 bases from J, with 20 bases in between. CDR3 length equals 14 residues. Germline V gene lookup returns CDR1 SGDLS and CDR2 YYNGEE.